This paragraph reports one T cell receptor (beta chain). The data derive from a study of human T cells and chemical hapten exposure. Trimming shortened V by 0 bases and J by 1 base, and 8 bases separated the two germline ends. The length of the CDR3 is 15 residues. Germline CDR1 reads SGHRS; CDR2 reads YFSETQ. TCRdb independently ran MiXCR on the RACE reads; one entry per CDR3 protein. The table has around 130,000 distinct CDR3 sequences, approximately 9.1% seen once; the top ten hold around 2%. As to time point: healthy volunteer bleed at 2 weeks. Unfractionated whole blood served as the source for total RNA extraction.

The sample consisted of whole blood. The source of this sequence is a male donor in good health. Some clones in this sample may be carry-over from other donors' samples. This chain connects TRBV5-1 to TRBJ2-1; weak D call: TRBD1 (5 bases). The CDR3 loop is CASSLEGISYNEQFF. In DNA, the CDR3 is TGCGCCAGCAGCTTGGAGGGGATATCCTACAATGAGCAGTTCTTC.